Following are 25 T cell receptor beta chains from one sample sequenced in a study of control samples from healthy donors and cancer patients. Some clones are missing from TCRdb's copy, which holds only in-frame ones; the method was immunoSEQ multiplex PCR. The table lists 90,000 or so clones, 88% of them singletons. The sequenced material came from blood. Receptor source: a woman between 65 and 79 years old in good health.

The chain combines TRBV9 with TRBJ1-1, with D possibly matching TRBD1 (5 bases). CDR1 SGDLS and CDR2 YYNGEE come from the germline V gene. Trimming stripped 0 bases from V and 1 base from J, with 10 bases between. The CDR3 loop spans 15 amino acids. The DNA of the CDR3 is TGTGCCAGCAGCGTAGAGCCGGGGACGAACACTGAAGCTTTCTTT. Its translation is CASSVEPGTNTEAFF.

Concerning this clone itself: Compared with germline, one end of the junction differs, possibly owing to a read error. The rearrangement links TRBV7-8 to TRBJ1-1; 7 bases fit TRBD1. CDR1 is SGHVS and CDR2 is FQNEAQ in the germline V gene. The CDR3 totals 12 residues. The CDR3 DNA reads TGTGCCAGCAGCGAAGCCAGCAGGGGGGCACTCTTT. Its protein is CASSEASRGALF.

CDR3 loop: CASSPSWETGEQYF. The CDR3 DNA reads TGTGCCAGTTCGCCAAGTTGGGAAACTGGAGAGCAGTACTTC. The chain combines TRBV6-5 with TRBJ2-7, with D hard to call. The V gene lost 9 bases and the J gene lost 7 bases, with 22 bases spanning the gap. The CDR3 is 14 residues long. From germline, CDR1 is MNHEY and CDR2 SVGAGI.

The V gene is TRBV18, the J gene TRBJ1-2, with 7 bases that match TRBD1. The J segment lost 7 bases and the V segment lost 4 bases, leaving 6 bases of the junction unmatched. CDR3 size: 13 residues. CDR1 and CDR2 (germline): KGHSH, LQKENI. The DNA for the CDR3 is TGTGCCAGCTCACGTAGGGGGCTGGGTGGCTACACCTTC. Its protein product is CASSRRGLGGYTF.

This chain connects TRBV29-1 to TRBJ2-2; TRBD2 matches 10 bases. Trimming cost V 6 bases and J 5 bases; bases outside gene matches: 15. The CDR3 has 17 residues. Germline lookup yields CDR1 SQVTM and CDR2 ANQGSEA. CDR3 amino acids: CSVRLLAGGLVTGELFF. For the CDR3, the DNA is TGCAGCGTCCGTCTCTTAGCGGGAGGATTGGTTACCGGGGAGCTGTTTTTT.

This chain links TRBV2 with TRBJ1-1; TRBD1 agrees at 9 bases. J gave up 7 bases and V 4 bases, and 7 bases lay outside the gene matches. This CDR3 has 14 amino acids. Germline loops: CDR1 SNHLY, CDR2 FYNNEI. The CDR3, as DNA: TGTGCCAGCAGTGTCCGGGACAGGGTGGGTGAAGCTTTCTTT. Protein sequence: CASSVRDRVGEAFF.

The V and J genes are TRBV6-1 and TRBJ1-4; TRBD1 matches 8 bases. The trim removed 4 bases at V and 0 bases at J, leaving 7 bases unmatched. This CDR3 has 17 amino acids. Germline loops: CDR1 MNHNS, CDR2 SASEGT. CDR3 loop: CASSAGGPLTTNEKLFF. The DNA for the CDR3 is TGTGCCAGCAGTGCAGGGGGCCCGTTGACAACTAATGAAAAACTGTTTTTT.

This chain connects TRBV11-3 to TRBJ2-1, with D perhaps matching TRBD1 (6 bases). CDR1 SGHNT and CDR2 YENEEA come from the germline V gene. Deletions cut 0 bases from V and 8 bases from J, with 14 bases between. The CDR3 runs 15 residues. CDR3 nucleotides: TGTGCCAGCAGCTTAGATTCCCTACAGGGTCATGAGCAGTTCTTC. It translates to CASSLDSLQGHEQFF.

A single count supports this clone. The gene calls are TRBV27 and TRBJ1-2; the D gene is possibly TRBD1 (5 bases). CDR3 length: 15 amino acids. The germline CDR1 and CDR2 sequences are MNHEY and SMNVEV (reference sequence). Trimming took off 3 bases at V and 4 bases at J, with 15 bases between the two ends. The CDR3 reads CASSFGPGGGYGYTF. DNA of the CDR3: TGTGCCAGCAGTTTCGGGCCTGGCGGGGGCTATGGCTACACCTTC.

This clone came up a few times. This chain connects TRBV7-9 to TRBJ1-2; 10 positions match TRBD1. The germline CDR1 and CDR2 sequences are SEHNR and FQNEAQ (reference sequence). The CDR3 sequence is 16 residues long. V trimming: 5 bases; J trimming: 13 bases; junction bases outside the gene matches: 19. The CDR3 nucleotides read TGTGCCAGCAGCCTTCTGGGGTCCGACAGGGGGCCCCGGGGCACCTTC. It codes for CASSLLGSDRGPRGTF.

This chain uses TRBV7-3 with TRBJ1-1, with no clear D. Trimming removed 2 bases at V and 6 bases at J, with 13 bases between. Germline CDR1 SGHTA, CDR2 FQGTGA. The CDR3 sequence is 14 residues long. Written as DNA, the CDR3 is TGTGCCAGCAGCTTAGATCCCTGGGGAGCTGAAGCTTTCTTT. Its translation is CASSLDPWGAEAFF. The variable domain in full, completed from reference TRBV7-3 and TRBJ1-1, reads GAGVSQTPSNKVTEKGKYVELRCDPISGHTALYWYRQSLGQGPEFLIYFQGTGAADDSGLPNDRFFAVRPEGSVSTLKIQRTERGDSAVYLCASSLDPWGAEAFFGQGTRLTVV.

V is TRBV6-5 and J is TRBJ1-2; D is unclear. The CDR3 covers 11 residues. CDR1 and CDR2 from the germline V gene are MNHEY and SVGAGI. With 7 bases removed from V and 6 bases from J, the gap between germline ends came to 9 bases. CDR3 nucleotides: TGTGCCAGCAACAGCCCCCATGGCTACACCTTC. Protein: CASNSPHGYTF.

The chain combines TRBV19 with TRBJ1-2; 7 bases fit TRBD1. CDR3 length: 16 residues. J lost 1 base, V lost 0 bases, and 5 bases had no gene match. Germline V gene lookup returns CDR1 LNHDA and CDR2 SQIVND (reference sequence). The CDR3 protein is CASSIERTGLNYGYTF. The CDR3 DNA reads as TGTGCCAGTAGTATAGAGAGGACAGGACTTAACTATGGCTACACCTTC.

The chain joins TRBV6-6 to TRBJ1-1, with D tentatively TRBD1 (6 bases). Trimming took off 4 bases at V and 7 bases at J, with 19 bases between the two ends. The germline gives CDR1 MNHNY, CDR2 SVGAGI (reference sequence). There are 15 residues in the CDR3. The CDR3: CASSFGGAENSEAFF. Here the CDR3 DNA reads TGTGCCAGCAGTTTCGGGGGGGCGGAGAATAGTGAAGCTTTCTTT.

The rearrangement links TRBV5-1 to TRBJ2-6; possible D gene TRBD2, 5 bases. Germline V gives CDR1 SGHRS, CDR2 YFSETQ. Between the trimmed V and J ends, which lost 0 bases and 1 base, there was a span of 5 bases. The CDR3 extends over 15 amino acids. The CDR3: CASSLGGSGANVLTF. Written as DNA, the CDR3 is TGCGCCAGCAGCTTGGGAGGGTCTGGGGCCAACGTCCTGACTTTC.

Only a few counts were recorded for this clone. The V gene is TRBV19, the J gene TRBJ1-2; 8 bases are shared with TRBD1. The germline V gene encodes CDR1 LNHDA and CDR2 SQIVND (reference sequence). Trimming cost V 6 bases and J 3 bases; bases outside gene matches: 15. The CDR3 totals 17 residues. Here the CDR3 reads CASSRSWGQDIDYGYTF. CDR3 sequence (DNA): TGTGCCAGTAGCCGTTCTTGGGGACAGGATATCGACTATGGCTACACCTTC.

This sequence joins TRBV5-1 and TRBJ2-1; D unclear. This CDR3 comprises 15 residues. Trimming pared 0 bases from V and 2 bases from J, leaving 9 bases between. Germline V gene data show CDR1 as SGHRS and CDR2 as YFSETQ. Here the CDR3 reads CASSLGTTPYNEQFF. DNA of the CDR3: TGCGCCAGCAGCTTGGGTACAACCCCCTACAATGAGCAGTTCTTC. Filled out from reference TRBV5-1 and TRBJ2-1, the complete variable domain reads KAGVTQTPRYLIKTRGQQVTLSCSPISGHRSVSWYQQTPGQGLQFLFEYFSETQRNKGNFPGRFSGRQFSNSRSEMNVSTLELGDSALYLCASSLGTTPYNEQFFGPGTRLTVL.

The genes are TRBV19 and TRBJ1-1; D gene unclear. V lost 11 bases and J 0 bases, leaving 13 bases between the germline ends. CDR1 and CDR2 from the germline V gene are LNHDA and SQIVND (reference sequence). This CDR3 is 13 amino acids long. The CDR3 region has the DNA TGTGCCTCCCTGGAGGATATGAACACTGAAGCTTTCTTT. This encodes CASLEDMNTEAFF.

V is TRBV30 and J is TRBJ1-1; no clear D. There are 14 residues in the CDR3. V was pared by 0 bases and J by 1 base, with 9 bases between. Germline-derived CDR1 and CDR2 are GTSNPN and SVGIG (reference sequence). CDR3 protein: CAWSVTVRNTEAFF. The CDR3 DNA sequence: TGTGCCTGGAGTGTAACGGTTCGGAACACTGAAGCTTTCTTT. The variable domain in full, with the rest retrieved from reference TRBV30 and TRBJ1-1, is SQTIHQWPATLVQPVGSPLSLECTVEGTSNPNLYWYRQAAGRGLQLLFYSVGIGQISSEVPQNLSASRPQDRQFILSSKKLLLSDSGFYLCAWSVTVRNTEAFFGQGTRLTVV.

The chain recombines TRBV3-1 (or the pseudogene TRBV3-2) with TRBJ2-3, with 8 bases identical to TRBD2. Trimming took 0 bases from V and 3 from J; bases not matched to a gene: 8. In germline, CDR1 is LGHDT, CDR2 YNNKEL (reference sequence). This CDR3 has 17 amino acids. CDR3: CASSQEAPGLGTDTQYF. The CDR3 coding sequence is TGTGCCAGCAGCCAAGAGGCACCGGGACTAGGAACAGATACGCAGTATTTT.

V is TRBV30 and J is TRBJ2-7; TRBD2 matches 13 bases. The V gene end was trimmed by 0 bases and the J gene end by 6 bases; junction bases not matched to a gene: 5. CDR1 GTSNPN and CDR2 SVGIG come from the germline V gene (reference sequence). The CDR3 sequence is 15 residues long. The CDR3 is CAWSVQTSGRTEQYF. CDR3 sequence (DNA): TGTGCCTGGAGTGTACAGACTAGCGGGAGGACCGAGCAGTACTTC.

The V call is TRBV19, the J call TRBJ1-5, with TRBD1 matching over 10 bases. The germline V gene has CDR1 LNHDA and CDR2 SQIVND (reference sequence). With 2 bases clipped from V and 6 bases from J, the junction kept 10 bases outside the gene matches. This CDR3 contains 17 residues. CDR3 amino acids: CASSIPRTGGWSQPQHF. Written as DNA, the CDR3 is TGTGCCAGTAGTATACCCCGGACAGGGGGTTGGAGTCAGCCCCAGCATTTT.

The gene calls are TRBV9 and TRBJ2-2; D ambiguous. Germline V gene sequence: CDR1 SGDLS, CDR2 YYNGEE. V was clipped by 7 bases and J by 2 bases, with 12 bases between them. This CDR3 spans 14 amino acids. CDR3 amino acids: CASEVGLNTGELFF. CDR3 coding DNA: TGTGCCAGCGAAGTAGGCTTAAACACCGGGGAGCTGTTTTTT.

The V and J genes are TRBV20-1 and TRBJ2-1; no clear D gene. The CDR3 sequence is 11 residues long. Trimming shortened V by 6 bases and J by 5 bases, and 8 bases separated the two germline ends. The germline V gene has CDR1 DFQATT and CDR2 SNEGSKA (reference sequence). The CDR3 sequence: CSASGNNEQFF. CDR3 coding DNA: TGCAGTGCCTCGGGCAACAATGAGCAGTTCTTC.

The chain couples TRBV2 to TRBJ1-5; tentatively, D is TRBD1 (6 bases). The V gene lost 8 bases and the J gene lost 1 base, with 15 bases spanning the gap. The CDR3 has 15 residues. Germline lookup yields CDR1 SNHLY and CDR2 FYNNEI. For the CDR3, the DNA is TGTGCCAGCCAGATGGGGGCAGGGAGCAATCAGCCCCAGCATTTT. Amino acids: CASQMGAGSNQPQHF.